What follows are 15 T cell receptor beta chains derived from one specimen sequenced in a study of blood T cell repertoires in COVID-19. Produced via immunoSEQ multiplex PCR; TCRdb's table is partial and in-frame only. The table has around 200,000 clones, 70% to 80% seen once. Sequencing was carried out using peripheral blood. The receptors were gathered from a woman in her forties or fifties with acute or convalescent COVID-19.

The chain combines TRBV7-2 with TRBJ2-7, with a possible D match to TRBD2 (6 bases). The germline V and J ends were trimmed by 5 bases and 0 bases, with 14 bases remaining between them. The germline V gene encodes CDR1 SGHTA and CDR2 FQGNSA. The CDR3 runs to 15 residues. The CDR3 sequence is CASSPLGGISYEQYF. The CDR3 bases are TGTGCCAGCAGCCCGCTTGGAGGGATCTCCTACGAGCAGTACTTC.

The chain has TRBV7-8 and TRBJ2-5; possibly TRBD1 for D (5 bases). The germline V and J ends were trimmed by 2 bases and 1 base, with 5 bases remaining between them. The CDR3 extends over 13 amino acids. Germline V gene sequence: CDR1 SGHVS, CDR2 FQNEAQ. DNA of the CDR3: TGTGCCAGCAGCTTAAGGGGCCAAGAGACCCAGTACTTC. Protein product: CASSLRGQETQYF.

The rearrangement joins TRBV28 to TRBJ1-2, with 8 bases aligning to TRBD1. The V and J ends lost 6 bases and 7 bases, in that order; junction bases with no gene match: 16. Per germline, CDR1 MDHEN and CDR2 SYDVKM. The CDR3 totals 16 residues. The CDR3 region is CASSFDRGGVRSGYTF. CDR3 nucleotide sequence: TGTGCCAGCAGCTTCGACAGGGGCGGTGTTAGATCTGGCTACACCTTC.

This clone was detected once. This chain connects TRBV19 to TRBJ1-6; 7 bases are shared with TRBD1. The V gene's germline CDR1 is LNHDA and CDR2 SQIVND (reference sequence). V shed 10 bases, J shed 3 bases, and the junction held 12 bases outside the gene matches. The CDR3 covers 16 residues. The CDR3 reads CATADNGQDYNSPLHF. Written as DNA, the CDR3 is TGTGCCACCGCTGATAATGGACAGGACTATAATTCACCCCTCCACTTT.

This rearrangement joins TRBV2 to TRBJ2-2; 7 bases agree with TRBD1. The ends lost 6 bases at V and 5 bases at J; junction bases unmatched: 3. Germline V lookup: CDR1 SNHLY, CDR2 FYNNEI. This CDR3 has 13 amino acids. The CDR3 sequence is CASRTGETGELFF. The CDR3 DNA follows: TGTGCCAGCAGAACAGGGGAGACCGGGGAGCTGTTTTTT.

The gene calls are TRBV3-1 (or the pseudogene TRBV3-2) and TRBJ2-1; TRBD2 aligns across 12 bases. The CDR3 consists of 16 residues. The V gene's germline CDR1 is LGHDT and CDR2 YNNKEL (reference sequence). J was trimmed by 6 bases and V by 4 bases; bases with no gene match: 7. The DNA of the CDR3 is TGTGCCAGCAGCCTCCATGGACTAGCGGGGAGCAATGAGCAGTTCTTC. Translated, it gives CASSLHGLAGSNEQFF.

This chain joins TRBV30 and TRBJ2-7; D is perhaps TRBD2 (5 bases). From germline, CDR1 is GTSNPN and CDR2 SVGIG (reference sequence). This CDR3 comprises 17 residues. Trimming shortened V by 5 bases and J by 1 base, and 24 bases separated the two germline ends. Here the CDR3 DNA reads TGTGCCTGGGCACGGACTGGGCTCTCGGGCGTTTCCTACGAGCAGTACTTC. It specifies CAWARTGLSGVSYEQYF. Looking up the rest from reference TRBV30 and TRBJ2-7 gives the full variable domain: SQTIHQWPATLVQPVGSPLSLECTVEGTSNPNLYWYRQAAGRGLQLLFYSVGIGQISSEVPQNLSASRPQDRQFILSSKKLLLSDSGFYLCAWARTGLSGVSYEQYFGPGTRLTVT.

As DNA, the CDR3 is TGTGCCAGCCGCTTGGACAGGGCGAACACTGAAGCTTTCTTT. Residues: CASRLDRANTEAFF. The chain is built from TRBV27 and TRBJ1-1; 8 bases are shared with TRBD1. Germline loops: CDR1 MNHEY, CDR2 SMNVEV (reference sequence). Trimming at V came to 8 bases and at J to 1 base, leaving 6 bases not matched to a gene. The CDR3 sequence is 14 residues long.

In the case of this clone: This CDR3 is also generated by other DNA sequences in the sample. This chain joins TRBV5-5 and TRBJ1-3; no reliable D call. The CDR3 spans 15 residues. Trimming shortened V by 0 bases and J by 4 bases, and 11 bases separated the two germline ends. Germline lookup yields CDR1 SGHKS and CDR2 YYEKEE (reference sequence). CDR3 nucleotide sequence: TGTGCCAGCAGCTTGGAGGGAGCTAGGGGAAACACCATATATTTT. The encoded protein is CASSLEGARGNTIYF.

On this clone: A read error may explain this, as a much larger clone is one base away. The identical CDR3 is also encoded by other nucleotide sequences in the sample. This chain links TRBV6-5 with TRBJ2-7; D might be TRBD1 (7 bases). Looked up from germline, CDR1 is MNHEY and CDR2 is SVGAGI. Trimming removed 6 bases from V and 1 base from J, with 10 bases in between. CDR3 length: 13 residues. Written as DNA, the CDR3 is TGTGCCAGCAGGCGGGGACAGTCCTACGAGCAGTACTTC. Residues: CASRRGQSYEQYF.

The chain has TRBV7-8 and TRBJ1-5; TRBD1 matches at 9 bases. In germline, CDR1 is SGHVS, CDR2 FQNEAQ. The CDR3 has 17 residues. Trimming removed 4 bases from V and 2 bases from J; junction bases left unmatched: 9. Here the CDR3 DNA reads TGTGCCAGCAGCTCCAGAGGGACAGGGTACGGCAATCAGCCCCAGCATTTT. Encoded protein: CASSSRGTGYGNQPQHF.

The J gene is TRBJ2-7, the V gene TRBV12-2; TRBD1, as called in the table, went unchecked against the DNA. TRBV12-2 is a listed pseudogene. The length of the CDR3 is 15 residues. CDR3 residues: CASRPSTGRTHEQYF. In nucleotides, the CDR3 is TGTGCAAGTCGCCCATCTACAGGGAGAACCCACGAGCAGTACTTC.

V is TRBV6-5 and J is TRBJ1-2; the D is unclear. The CDR3 length is 16 residues. Germline lookup yields CDR1 MNHEY and CDR2 SVGAGI. Deletions cut 0 bases from V and 7 bases from J, with 18 bases between. The CDR3 nucleotides read TGTGCCAGCAGTTACTCGAACGTCGTGGGAGTTACTGGCTACACCTTC. This gives the protein CASSYSNVVGVTGYTF.

J is TRBJ1-1 and V is TRBV7-8, with D possibly TRBD1 on 6 matching bases. CDR1 and CDR2 (germline): SGHVS, FQNEAQ. The length of the CDR3 is 16 residues. V lost 5 bases, J lost 1 base, and 17 bases lay in between. CDR3 sequence: CASSRGTQNRNTEAFF. The CDR3 region has the DNA TGTGCCAGCAGCCGAGGGACACAGAACCGGAACACTGAAGCTTTCTTT.

The rearrangement uses TRBV6-5 and TRBJ1-1, with D unresolved. The CDR3 contains 14 residues. Looked up from germline, CDR1 is MNHEY and CDR2 is SVGAGI. Deletions cut 7 bases from V and 3 bases from J, with 15 bases between. This CDR3 is CASTIGGGDTEAFF. As DNA, the CDR3 is TGTGCCAGCACTATCGGAGGCGGGGACACTGAAGCTTTCTTT.